This T cell receptor (beta chain) is from a study of blood T cell repertoires in COVID-19. Study-level background: Donors in the United States, Italy and Spain gave samples during acute or convalescent COVID-19.

In the authors' workflow: By means of reference gene primer amplification, nucleated cell counts were estimated. Profiling relied on immunoSEQ multiplex PCR, and the TCRdb table lists in-frame clones only, not all of them. From that table come the V and J calls and clone size; the DNA was used to work out D and trimming. Here the sample spans a few hundred thousand clones, approximately 90% being singletons. From germline, CDR1 is SGDLS and CDR2 YYNGEE. The CDR3 has 13 residues. The germline V and J ends were trimmed by 4 bases and 8 bases, with 16 bases remaining between them. The receptor comes from a young man with active or convalescent COVID-19. J is TRBJ2-7 and V is TRBV9; D call uncertain. The sample consisted of peripheral blood. Written as DNA, the CDR3 is TGTGCCAGCAGCAGATCCCCTCTAGAGAAGCAGTACTTC. This sequence encodes CASSRSPLEKQYF.